One and the same sample provided the 13 T cell receptor beta chains below, sequenced in a study of OX40 agonist ivuxolimab in advanced cancers. This table comes from immunoSEQ multiplex PCR, and its TCRdb copy is limited to in-frame clones, with some not included. Here the sample spans about 33,000 clones, approximately 89% being singletons. The material was CD4+ or CD8+ T cells sorted from blood, obtained in a trial of the OX40 agonist ivuxolimab. These receptors all stem from an adult with an advanced solid tumor such as melanoma, head and neck, liver or kidney cancer.

A word on this clone: Mismatch with germline at one junction end may stem from a read error. V gene TRBV27 combines with J gene TRBJ1-2; D remains ambiguous. Germline V gives CDR1 MNHEY, CDR2 SMNVEV (reference sequence). This CDR3 has 13 residues. The CDR3 loop is CASNLSRWGGYTF. In nucleotides, the CDR3 is TGTGCCAGCAATTTATCGAGGTGGGGTGGCTACACCTTC.

The chain combines TRBV28 with TRBJ2-1; TRBD2 matches at 7 bases. V gave up 3 bases and J gave up 5 bases; unmatched junction bases: 4. This CDR3 comprises 14 residues. The V gene's germline CDR1 is MDHEN and CDR2 SYDVKM. The CDR3 protein is CASSFGTTNNEQFF. The CDR3 DNA follows: TGTGCCAGCAGTTTTGGGACTACCAACAATGAGCAGTTCTTC.

This clone was seen only a few times. DNA for the CDR3: TGTGCCAGCAGTCTTCACAGCCCCGCTGAAGCTTTCTTT. Protein product: CASSLHSPAEAFF. J is TRBJ1-1 and V is TRBV11-2; no clear D gene. Germline loops: CDR1 SGHAT, CDR2 FQNNGV. The V end lost 6 bases, the J end lost 6 bases, and 14 bases lay between the germline ends. CDR3 size: 13 residues.

The J gene is TRBJ2-7, the V gene TRBV7-3, with TRBD1 matching over 7 bases. Germline assignment: CDR1 SGHTA and CDR2 FQGTGA. This CDR3 has 14 amino acids. The V segment lost 5 bases and the J segment 7 bases; nucleotides outside the gene matches: 11. CDR3 nucleotides: TGTGCCAGCAGCCCCGGCAGGGGGTTGGGGGAGCAGTACTTC. Encoded protein: CASSPGRGLGEQYF. Full variable domain (outside the CDR3, taken from reference TRBV7-3 and TRBJ2-7): GAGVSQTPSNKVTEKGKYVELRCDPISGHTALYWYRQSLGQGPEFLIYFQGTGAADDSGLPNDRFFAVRPEGSVSTLKIQRTERGDSAVYLCASSPGRGLGEQYFGPGTRLTVT.

This clone was observed once. The CDR3 loop is CASSVKGNRSNQPQHF. The CDR3 region has the DNA TGTGCCAGCAGTGTAAAAGGGAACCGTAGCAATCAGCCCCAGCATTTT. The chain employs TRBV6-1 and TRBJ1-5; D call uncertain. The CDR3 consists of 16 residues. V was cut by 4 bases and J by 0 bases, with 13 bases left in between. Germline CDR1 and CDR2: MNHNS and SASEGT.

The J gene is TRBJ1-3, the V gene TRBV6-5; tentative D call: TRBD1 (6 bases). The germline gives CDR1 MNHEY, CDR2 SVGAGI. This CDR3 has 15 residues. The V end lost 3 bases, the J end lost 9 bases, and 18 bases lay between the germline ends. The CDR3 DNA is TGTGCCAGCAGTTATTCGTACAGGGTTCCCGGCACCATATATTTT. This translates into CASSYSYRVPGTIYF.

This clone was seen just once. This CDR3 is CASSPETFQPQHF. The CDR3 nucleotides read TGTGCCAGCTCACCGGAAACGTTTCAGCCCCAGCATTTT. The chain is built from TRBV18 and TRBJ1-5, with D uncertain. Germline-derived CDR1 and CDR2 are KGHSH and LQKENI. The CDR3 runs 13 residues. V was trimmed by 3 bases and J by 6 bases, leaving 9 bases between them. The whole variable domain, remainder taken from reference TRBV18 and TRBJ1-5, is NAGVMQNPRHLVRRRGQEARLRCSPMKGHSHVYWYRQLPEEGLKFMVYLQKENIIDESGMPKERFSAEFPKEGPSILRIQQVVRGDSAAYFCASSPETFQPQHFGDGTRLSIL.

V gene TRBV6-1 combines with J gene TRBJ1-2; D unresolved. Trimming took off 6 bases at V and 4 bases at J, with 18 bases between the two ends. Germline V gene lookup returns CDR1 MNHNS and CDR2 SASEGT. The CDR3 has 15 residues. DNA for the CDR3: TGTGCCAGCAGCGAGGTGGCAGCTAAGTTCTATGGCTACACCTTC. Translation: CASSEVAAKFYGYTF.

V is TRBV7-2 and J is TRBJ2-1; weak D call: TRBD2 (6 bases). Trimming took 1 base from V and 3 from J, leaving 10 bases between them. Germline V lookup: CDR1 SGHTA, CDR2 FQGNSA. The CDR3 is made up of 15 amino acids. The CDR3 sequence: CASSLGGRDYNEQFF. The CDR3 nucleotides are TGTGCCAGCAGCTTAGGTGGGCGGGACTACAATGAGCAGTTCTTC.

On this clone itself: Other DNA sequences of this sample code for an identical CDR3. This chain links TRBV18 with TRBJ1-5; D remains unclear. V was shortened by 3 bases and J by 0 bases, with 6 bases between the two germline ends. The CDR3 is 14 amino acids. Looked up from germline, CDR1 is KGHSH and CDR2 is LQKENI. In DNA, the CDR3 is TGTGCCAGCTCACCTGGCTATAGCAATCAGCCCCAGCATTTT. This codes for CASSPGYSNQPQHF.

This clone occurred a few times. This chain links TRBV9 with TRBJ2-7, with D unresolved. Trimming pared 0 bases from V and 4 bases from J, leaving 14 bases between. Germline loops: CDR1 SGDLS, CDR2 YYNGEE. CDR3 length: 15 amino acids. The CDR3, as DNA: TGTGCCAGCAGCGTAGATGTGCAGGAGTCTTACGAGCAGTACTTC. Translating it yields CASSVDVQESYEQYF.

This chain links TRBV6-1 with TRBJ1-5; D gene unclear. This CDR3 region has 13 residues. Germline assignment: CDR1 MNHNS and CDR2 SASEGT. Trimming left V 4 bases short and J 5 bases short, with 9 bases between. CDR3 DNA sequence: TGTGCCAGCAGTGCGGAACCCCATCAGCCCCAGCATTTT. Translating it yields CASSAEPHQPQHF.

This clone showed up just a few times. The V and J genes are TRBV6-5 and TRBJ2-7, with 7 bases aligning to TRBD1. V lost 4 bases to trimming and J lost 1 base; unmatched junction nucleotides: 10. The CDR3 contains 16 residues. Looked up from germline, CDR1 is MNHEY and CDR2 is SVGAGI. CDR3 residues: CASSSIRDRASYEQYF. CDR3 nucleotide sequence: TGTGCCAGCAGTTCGATTCGAGACAGGGCTTCCTACGAGCAGTACTTC.